This TCR beta chain was sequenced during a study of T cells in narcolepsy. General observations from the study: Same-patient CSF and blood CD4+ T cell clonotypes included HCRT-specific and TRIB2-specific autoreactive ones.

TCRdb keeps only in-frame clones here, not all; method: immunoSEQ multiplex PCR. The repertoire includes about 40,000 clones, approximately 88% of them detected once, and roughly 1.2% sits in the top ten. Trimming left V 0 bases short and J 6 bases short, with 13 bases between. Germline values: CDR1 SGHNT, CDR2 YYREEE (reference sequence). The CDR3 is made up of 15 amino acids. A note on this clone: The target antigen is unknown.

The sample comprised CD45RA- memory CD4+ T cells from PBMCs. The receptor was derived from a human donor with narcolepsy. The chain uses TRBV5-4 and TRBJ2-1; D is possibly TRBD1 (5 bases). CDR3 DNA: TGTGCCAGCAGCTTGGGGGGCGCGAAGGCCAATGAGCAGTTCTTC. It encodes CASSLGGAKANEQFF. The whole variable domain, filled in from reference TRBV5-4 and TRBJ2-1, reads ETGVTQSPTHLIKTRGQQVTLRCSSQSGHNTVSWYQQALGQGPQFIFQYYREEENGRGNFPPRFSGLQFPNYSSELNVNALELDDSALYLCASSLGGAKANEQFFGPGTRLTVL.